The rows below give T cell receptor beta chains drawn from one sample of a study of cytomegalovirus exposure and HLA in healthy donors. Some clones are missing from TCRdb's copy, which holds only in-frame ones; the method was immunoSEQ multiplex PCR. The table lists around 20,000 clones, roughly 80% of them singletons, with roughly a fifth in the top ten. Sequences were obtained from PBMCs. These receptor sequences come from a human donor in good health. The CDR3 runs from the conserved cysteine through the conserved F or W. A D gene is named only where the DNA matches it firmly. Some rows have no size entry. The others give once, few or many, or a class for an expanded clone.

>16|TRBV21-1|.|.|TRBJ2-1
CASSDPGQPANNEQFF
TGTGCCAGCAGCGACCCGGGACAGCCCGCAAACAATGAGCAGTTCTTC
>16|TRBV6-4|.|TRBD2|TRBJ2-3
CASSDSSGGASDTQYF
TGTGCCAGCAGTGACTCAAGCGGGGGGGCGTCAGATACGCAGTATTTT
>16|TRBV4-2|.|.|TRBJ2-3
CASSQDKGHPSDTQYF
TGTGCCAGCAGCCAAGATAAGGGGCACCCCTCGGATACGCAGTATTTT
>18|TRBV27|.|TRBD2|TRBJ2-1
CASSTLRVTSGSGNEQFF
TGTGCCAGCAGCACCCTCCGGGTTACTAGCGGGAGCGGGAATGAGCAGTTCTTC
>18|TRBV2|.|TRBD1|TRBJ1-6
CASTPHPTGERSGSPLHF
TGTGCCAGCACCCCACATCCTACAGGGGAAAGATCGGGATCACCCCTCCACTTT
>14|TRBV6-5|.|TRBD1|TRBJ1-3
CASSYRTGGSTIYF
TGTGCCAGCAGTTACCGGACAGGGGGAAGCACCATATATTTT
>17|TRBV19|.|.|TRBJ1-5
CASSSTGQPGGNQPQHF
TGTGCCAGTAGTTCTACCGGACAGCCCGGGGGCAATCAGCCCCAGCATTTT
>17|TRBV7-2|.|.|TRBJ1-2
CASSLITGFGAVGGYTF
TGTGCCAGCAGCTTAATCACAGGGTTCGGGGCGGTCGGGGGCTACACCTTC
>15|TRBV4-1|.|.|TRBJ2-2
CASSPEAPNTGELFF
TGCGCCAGCAGCCCAGAGGCCCCGAACACCGGGGAGCTGTTTTTT
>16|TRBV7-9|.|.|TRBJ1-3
CASSLSHLSSGNTIYF
TGTGCCAGCAGCTTGTCCCACCTTAGCTCTGGAAACACCATATATTTT
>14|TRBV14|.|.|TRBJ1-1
CASSQAGMNTEAFF
TGTGCCAGCAGCCAAGCAGGGATGAACACTGAAGCTTTCTTT
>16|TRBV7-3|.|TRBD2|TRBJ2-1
CASSMRTSGEYNEQFF
TGTGCCAGCAGCATGAGGACTAGCGGAGAATACAATGAGCAGTTCTTC
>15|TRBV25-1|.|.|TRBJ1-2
CASSAASSPLYGYTF
TGTGCCAGCAGTGCCGCCTCTTCCCCCCTATATGGCTACACCTTC
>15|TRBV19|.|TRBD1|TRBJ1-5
CASSVGTAYNQPQHF
TGTGCCAGTAGTGTAGGGACAGCTTACAATCAGCCCCAGCATTTT
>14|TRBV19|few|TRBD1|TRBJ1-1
CASSAGQGAPEAFF
TGTGCCAGTAGTGCAGGACAGGGGGCCCCTGAAGCTTTCTTT
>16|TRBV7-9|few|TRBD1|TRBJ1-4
CASSRDRVWEIEKLFF
TGTGCCAGCAGCAGAGACAGGGTATGGGAAATCGAAAAACTGTTTTTT
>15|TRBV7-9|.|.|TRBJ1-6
CASSSFRTDNSPLHF
TGTGCCAGCAGCTCCTTCAGGACAGATAATTCACCCCTCCACTTT
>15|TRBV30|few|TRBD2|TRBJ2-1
CAWSQPGLAGGKQFF
TGTGCCTGGAGTCAACCGGGACTAGCGGGAGGAAAGCAGTTCTTC
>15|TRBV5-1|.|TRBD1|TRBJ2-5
CASSWTGTGGETQYF
TGCGCCAGCAGCTGGACCGGGACAGGGGGGGAGACCCAGTACTTC
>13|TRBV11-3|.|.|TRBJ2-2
CASRGGNTGELFF
TGTGCCAGCAGAGGGGGGAACACCGGGGAGCTGTTTTTT
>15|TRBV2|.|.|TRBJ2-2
CASSEQGRPTGELFF
TGTGCCAGCAGTGAACAGGGGCGCCCCACCGGGGAGCTGTTTTTT
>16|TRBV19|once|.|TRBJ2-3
CASSIEGWASTDTQYF
TGTGCCAGTAGTATAGAGGGCTGGGCTAGCACAGATACGCAGTATTTT
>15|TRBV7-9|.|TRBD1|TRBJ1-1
CASSLATGGRAEAFF
TGTGCCAGCAGCTTAGCCACAGGGGGGAGGGCTGAAGCTTTCTTT
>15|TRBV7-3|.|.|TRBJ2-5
CASSLGQGLQETQYF
TGTGCCAGCAGCTTAGGGCAGGGACTCCAAGAGACCCAGTACTTC
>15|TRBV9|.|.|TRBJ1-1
CASSVDLIANTEAFF
TGTGCCAGCAGCGTAGATCTAATCGCGAACACTGAAGCTTTCTTT
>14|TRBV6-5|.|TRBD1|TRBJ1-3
CASRTGQIGNTIYF
TGTGCCAGCAGGACAGGGCAGATCGGAAACACCATATATTTT
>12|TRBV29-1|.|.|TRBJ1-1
CSVEGQHTEAFF
TGCAGCGTTGAAGGACAGCACACTGAAGCTTTCTTT
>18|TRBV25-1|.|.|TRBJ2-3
CASSLAMLTPTSTDTQYF
TGTGCCAGCAGCCTTGCAATGCTCACCCCCACTAGCACAGATACGCAGTATTTT
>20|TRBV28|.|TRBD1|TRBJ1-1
CASSLEIRGSVGQGDTEAFF
TGTGCCAGCAGTTTGGAGATTCGGGGGTCCGTCGGACAGGGCGATACTGAAGCTTTCTTT
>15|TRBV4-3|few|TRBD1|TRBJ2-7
CASSRGGTGVDEQYF
TGCGCCAGCAGCCGTGGCGGGACAGGAGTGGACGAGCAGTACTTC
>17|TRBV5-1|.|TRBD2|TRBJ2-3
CASSERTSGTDTDTQYF
TGCGCCAGCAGCGAAAGGACTAGCGGGACCGACACAGATACGCAGTATTTT
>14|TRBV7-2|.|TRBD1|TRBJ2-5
CASSDYRGTKTQYF
TGTGCCAGCAGCGACTACAGGGGAACAAAGACCCAGTACTTC
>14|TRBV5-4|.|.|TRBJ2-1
CAGKSESSYNEQFF
TGTGCCGGCAAGAGTGAAAGCTCCTACAATGAGCAGTTCTTC
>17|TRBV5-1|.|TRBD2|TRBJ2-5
CASSTSPVTSGQETQYF
TGCGCCAGCAGCACCAGTCCGGTAACTAGCGGTCAAGAGACCCAGTACTTC
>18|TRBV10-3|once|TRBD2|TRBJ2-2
CAISETVAGGPITGELFF
TGTGCCATCAGTGAGACCGTAGCGGGGGGGCCAATCACCGGGGAGCTGTTTTTT
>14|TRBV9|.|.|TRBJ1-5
CASSVGQNNQPQHF
TGTGCCAGCAGCGTAGGACAGAATAATCAGCCCCAGCATTTT
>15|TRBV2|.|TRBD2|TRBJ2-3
CASRLGTTNTDTQYF
TGTGCCAGCAGACTCGGGACTACCAACACAGATACGCAGTATTTT
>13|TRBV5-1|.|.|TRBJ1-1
CASRDSMNTEAFF
TGCGCCAGCAGGGACAGCATGAACACTGAAGCTTTCTTT
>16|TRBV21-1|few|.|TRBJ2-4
CASSKGDRGSKNIQYF
TGTGCCAGCAGCAAAGGGGACAGGGGAAGCAAAAACATTCAGTACTTC
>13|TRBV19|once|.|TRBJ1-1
CASSIRLITEAFF
TGTGCCAGTAGTATCCGGTTGATCACTGAAGCTTTCTTT
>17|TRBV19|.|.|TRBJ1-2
CASSPVGRGAFVYGYTF
TGTGCCAGTAGCCCGGTGGGACGGGGGGCCTTCGTCTATGGCTACACCTTC
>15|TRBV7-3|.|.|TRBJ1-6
CASSLTVGSDSPLHF
TGTGCCAGCAGCTTAACAGTGGGGAGCGATTCACCCCTCCACTTT
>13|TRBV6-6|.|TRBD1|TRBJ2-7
CASSYDRGREQYF
TGTGCCAGCAGTTACGACAGGGGCCGCGAGCAGTACTTC
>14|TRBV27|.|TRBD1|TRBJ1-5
CASSSTGHNQPQHF
TGTGCCAGCAGCTCGACAGGGCACAATCAGCCCCAGCATTTT